A selection of T cell receptor beta chains follows, all from one sample in a study of blood T cell repertoires in COVID-19. Data came from immunoSEQ multiplex PCR; TCRdb stores just in-frame clones and leaves some out. Of over 200,000 clones listed, approximately 90% are singletons. What was sequenced was peripheral blood. The receptors were sampled from a woman aged 40 to 50 with acute or convalescent COVID-19. Each CDR3 is given with its conserved first and last residue. Each record gives: CDR3 protein, CDR3 DNA, V gene, clone size, CDR3 length, D gene, J gene. D genes are given only for firm matches. Not every row has a clone size; where given, it reads once, few, many or a size class.

CDR3 protein: CASSLGGDRDMNTEAFF; CDR3 DNA: TGTGCCAGCAGCTTAGGGGGCGACAGGGATATGAACACTGAAGCTTTCTTT; V gene: TRBV7-3; clone size: .; CDR3 length: 17; D gene: TRBD1; J gene: TRBJ1-1
CDR3 protein: CASNTDGNTDTQYF; CDR3 DNA: TGCGCCAGCAACACGGACGGGAACACAGATACGCAGTATTTT; V gene: TRBV5-1; clone size: .; CDR3 length: 14; D gene: .; J gene: TRBJ2-3
CDR3 protein: CASSPSGGARGYTF; CDR3 DNA: TGTGCCAGCAGCCCATCCGGGGGGGCGCGTGGCTACACCTTC; V gene: TRBV3-1/TRBV3-2; clone size: .; CDR3 length: 14; D gene: .; J gene: TRBJ1-2
CDR3 protein: CATSASGGSTEAFF; CDR3 DNA: TGTGCCACCAGTGCTTCGGGGGGATCCACTGAAGCTTTCTTT; V gene: TRBV24-1; clone size: .; CDR3 length: 14; D gene: .; J gene: TRBJ1-1
CDR3 protein: CASSDFLAGGVTGELFF; CDR3 DNA: TGTGCCAGCAGTGACTTCCTAGCGGGGGGCGTCACCGGGGAGCTGTTTTTT; V gene: TRBV6-4; clone size: once; CDR3 length: 17; D gene: TRBD2; J gene: TRBJ2-2
CDR3 protein: CASSLGGGDIQYF; CDR3 DNA: TGTGCCAGCAGCTTGGGAGGGGGCGACATTCAGTACTTC; V gene: TRBV5-8; clone size: .; CDR3 length: 13; D gene: TRBD1; J gene: TRBJ2-4
CDR3 protein: CASSFPGSTEAFF; CDR3 DNA: TGTGCCAGCAGTTTTCCAGGGTCCACTGAAGCTTTCTTT; V gene: TRBV12-3/TRBV12-4; clone size: .; CDR3 length: 13; D gene: .; J gene: TRBJ1-1
CDR3 protein: CASSRTRSGSSVTRNTIYF; CDR3 DNA: TGTGCCAGCAGTCGGACCCGATCAGGATCGTCGGTGACTAGAAACACCATATATTTT; V gene: TRBV3-1/TRBV3-2; clone size: .; CDR3 length: 19; D gene: .; J gene: TRBJ1-3
CDR3 protein: CASSQLQGTAQHF; CDR3 DNA: TGCGCCAGCAGCCAGTTACAGGGGACAGCCCAGCATTTT; V gene: TRBV4-1; clone size: .; CDR3 length: 13; D gene: TRBD1; J gene: TRBJ1-5
CDR3 protein: CSVVFGGQGNQPQHF; CDR3 DNA: TGCAGCGTTGTGTTTGGTGGGCAGGGCAATCAGCCCCAGCATTTT; V gene: TRBV29-1; clone size: .; CDR3 length: 15; D gene: .; J gene: TRBJ1-5
CDR3 protein: CASSELRRNTGELFF; CDR3 DNA: TGTGCCAGCAGTGAACTCCGGAGAAACACCGGGGAGCTGTTTTTT; V gene: TRBV6-1; clone size: .; CDR3 length: 15; D gene: .; J gene: TRBJ2-2
CDR3 protein: CASSFPGQGSPLHF; CDR3 DNA: TGTGCCAGCAGTTTTCCGGGACAGGGATCACCCCTCCACTTT; V gene: TRBV6-6; clone size: .; CDR3 length: 14; D gene: TRBD1; J gene: TRBJ1-6
CDR3 protein: CASSEIQGVGYGYTF; CDR3 DNA: TGTGCCAGCAGCGAGATACAGGGGGTAGGGTATGGCTACACCTTC; V gene: TRBV6-5; clone size: .; CDR3 length: 15; D gene: TRBD1; J gene: TRBJ1-2
CDR3 protein: CARERSTGANVLTF; CDR3 DNA: TGTGCCAGAGAGAGGTCTACTGGGGCCAACGTCCTGACTTTC; V gene: TRBV2; clone size: few; CDR3 length: 14; D gene: .; J gene: TRBJ2-6
CDR3 protein: CASKTASMNTEAFF; CDR3 DNA: TGTGCCAGCAAGACAGCTTCGATGAACACTGAAGCTTTCTTT; V gene: TRBV6-5; clone size: .; CDR3 length: 14; D gene: .; J gene: TRBJ1-1
CDR3 protein: CASSPGQPTNEKLFF; CDR3 DNA: TGTGCCAGTAGTCCCGGACAGCCAACTAATGAAAAACTGTTTTTT; V gene: TRBV19; clone size: .; CDR3 length: 15; D gene: .; J gene: TRBJ1-4
CDR3 protein: CASSQRISRTDTQYF; CDR3 DNA: TGCGCCAGCAGCCAACGTATCTCTCGCACAGATACGCAGTATTTT; V gene: TRBV4-1; clone size: .; CDR3 length: 15; D gene: .; J gene: TRBJ2-3
CDR3 protein: CASSSDRANTEAFF; CDR3 DNA: TGTGCCAGCAGCTCCGACAGGGCGAACACTGAAGCTTTCTTT; V gene: TRBV7-2; clone size: once; CDR3 length: 14; D gene: TRBD1; J gene: TRBJ1-1
CDR3 protein: CASSLGGRAGSYNEQFF; CDR3 DNA: TGTGCCAGCAGCTTAGGGGGGCGGGCAGGCTCCTACAATGAGCAGTTCTTC; V gene: TRBV11-3; clone size: .; CDR3 length: 17; D gene: .; J gene: TRBJ2-1
CDR3 protein: CASSSSGQGANEQFF; CDR3 DNA: TGCGCCAGCAGCTCCTCAGGACAGGGGGCCAATGAGCAGTTCTTC; V gene: TRBV5-1; clone size: .; CDR3 length: 15; D gene: TRBD1; J gene: TRBJ2-1
CDR3 protein: CASSFMGTSGGYEQFF; CDR3 DNA: TGTGCCAGCAGTTTTATGGGGACTAGCGGGGGGTATGAGCAGTTCTTC; V gene: TRBV6-5; clone size: .; CDR3 length: 16; D gene: TRBD2; J gene: TRBJ2-1
CDR3 protein: CASSLDPRGANTEAFF; CDR3 DNA: TGCGCCAGCAGCTTGGACCCGCGGGGGGCTAACACTGAAGCTTTCTTT; V gene: TRBV5-1; clone size: .; CDR3 length: 16; D gene: .; J gene: TRBJ1-1
CDR3 protein: CASSRTGGRQPQHF; CDR3 DNA: TGTGCCAGCAGTCGTACAGGGGGTCGCCAGCCCCAGCATTTT; V gene: TRBV6-5; clone size: .; CDR3 length: 14; D gene: TRBD1; J gene: TRBJ1-5
CDR3 protein: CASSFLPGQGPNEWQFF; CDR3 DNA: TGTGCCAGCAGCTTCCTTCCGGGACAGGGCCCTAATGAGTGGCAGTTCTTC; V gene: TRBV11-2; clone size: .; CDR3 length: 17; D gene: TRBD1; J gene: TRBJ2-1
CDR3 protein: CASSTGQGGISNQPQHF; CDR3 DNA: TGTGCCAGTAGTACAGGACAGGGGGGGATCAGCAATCAGCCCCAGCATTTT; V gene: TRBV19; clone size: .; CDR3 length: 17; D gene: TRBD1; J gene: TRBJ1-5
CDR3 protein: CSARYSEAFF; CDR3 DNA: TGCAGTGCCCGCTATTCTGAAGCTTTCTTT; V gene: TRBV20-1; clone size: .; CDR3 length: 10; D gene: .; J gene: TRBJ1-1